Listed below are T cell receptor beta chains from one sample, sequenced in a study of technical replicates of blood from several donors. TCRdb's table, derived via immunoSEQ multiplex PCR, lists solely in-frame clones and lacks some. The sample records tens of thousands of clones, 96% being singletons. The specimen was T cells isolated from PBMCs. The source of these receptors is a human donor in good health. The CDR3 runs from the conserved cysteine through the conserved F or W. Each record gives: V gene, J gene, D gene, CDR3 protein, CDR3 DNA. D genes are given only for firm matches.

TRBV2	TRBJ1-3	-	CASSDPTPGLYF	TGTGCCAGCAGTGACCCAACCCCCGGGTTATATTTT
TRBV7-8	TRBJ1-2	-	CASSLELNYGYTF	TGTGCCAGCAGCTTAGAACTGAACTATGGCTACACCTTC
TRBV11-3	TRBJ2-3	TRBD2	CASSYGTSYWQDTQYF	TGTGCCAGCAGCTACGGGACTAGCTATTGGCAGGATACGCAGTATTTT
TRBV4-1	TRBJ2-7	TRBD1	CASSHPETGYDEQYF	TGCGCCAGCAGCCATCCCGAGACAGGGTACGACGAGCAGTACTTC
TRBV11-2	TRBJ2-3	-	CASSLDIRTRDTDTQYF	TGTGCCAGCAGCTTAGATATCCGGACAAGGGATACAGATACGCAGTATTTT
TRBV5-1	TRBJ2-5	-	CASSPRVTSSRAETQYF	TGCGCCAGCAGCCCTAGGGTGACTAGTAGTCGAGCGGAGACCCAGTACTTC
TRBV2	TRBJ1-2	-	CASSETGTANYGYTF	TGTGCCAGCAGTGAAACAGGAACAGCTAACTATGGCTACACCTTC
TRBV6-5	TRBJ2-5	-	CASSYSTGSGETQYF	TGTGCCAGCAGTTACTCGACCGGCAGCGGAGAGACCCAGTACTTC
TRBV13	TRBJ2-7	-	CASSLGAYEQYF	TGTGCCAGCAGCTTGGGAGCCTACGAGCAGTACTTC
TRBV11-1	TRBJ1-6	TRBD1	CASSSRGSDYNSPLHF	TGTGCCAGCAGCTCCAGGGGGTCCGATTATAATTCACCCCTCCACTTT